This is a list of T cell receptor beta chains from one sample in a study of T cell responses to AZD1222 COVID-19 vaccine. TCRdb's copy holds only in-frame clones and misses some; the assay was immunoSEQ multiplex PCR. The sample consists of about 130,000 clones, roughly nine tenths of them appearing once. Here the sequenced sample was peripheral blood, taken on day 0 of AZD1222 vaccination. These receptors were obtained from an adult in good health. Both conserved end residues are part of each CDR3.

J,V,CDR3
TRBJ1-2,TRBV19,CASSIADSGYTF
TRBJ1-1,TRBV27,CATSTTNLNTEAFF
TRBJ2-7,TRBV6-1,CASSEGGRTGIAYEQYF
TRBJ1-2,TRBV6-5,CASTRDSLYGYTF
TRBJ1-6,TRBV6-5,CASSYFLDGYNSPLHF
TRBJ1-1,TRBV29-1,CSGGQGNTEAFF
TRBJ2-1,TRBV7-9,CASRTSGRAASNEQFF
TRBJ2-7,TRBV29-1,CSVPIGTGIHEQYF
TRBJ2-1,TRBV5-1,CASSRAGGQYNEQFF
TRBJ1-2,TRBV6-5,CASSAGTGTSYGYTF
TRBJ1-3,TRBV4-2,CASSQNPTGASGNTIYF
TRBJ2-7,TRBV3-1/TRBV3-2,CASSHAPSQDATGEQYF
TRBJ2-1,TRBV7-9,CASSPSSGGWSYNEQFF
TRBJ1-2,TRBV6-1,CASSAGHRTPALNGYTF
TRBJ2-2,TRBV3-1/TRBV3-2,CASSQAPAGGGELFF
TRBJ2-2,TRBV13,CASSLGTGRTGELFF
TRBJ1-3,TRBV7-9,CASSLGQVNTIYF
TRBJ2-7,TRBV27,CASSRLLAGGQREQYF
TRBJ1-3,TRBV27,CASSFVGSGNTIYF
TRBJ1-2,TRBV5-6,CASSGVYGYTF
TRBJ2-7,TRBV27,CASLGGSYEQYF
TRBJ2-3,TRBV19,CATSRDSRPDTQYF
TRBJ2-2,TRBV2,CARGGQRNTGELFF
TRBJ2-7,TRBV6-4,CASSVSGLAGVKQYF
TRBJ2-5,TRBV6-2/TRBV6-3,CASSYSRDRGSQETQYF
TRBJ2-5,TRBV7-9,CASSLAGWWETQYF
TRBJ2-6,TRBV5-1,CASSLRQASGANVLTF
TRBJ2-3,TRBV9,CASSIEQGRTDTQYF
TRBJ1-2,TRBV11-2,CASSLGDRGGGGYTF
TRBJ2-7,TRBV2,CASSDGLWPYEQYF
TRBJ1-1,TRBV23-1,CASSFRGETEAFF
TRBJ2-1,TRBV9,CASSVRDDEQFF
TRBJ2-7,TRBV7-8,CASSLAGNSYEQYF
TRBJ1-6,TRBV9,CASGQGVDNSPLHF
TRBJ1-1,TRBV19,CASSGRGGNTEAFF
TRBJ1-4,TRBV3-1/TRBV3-2,CASSQAGAGEKLFF